This T cell receptor (beta chain) was documented in a study of ipilimumab plus nivolumab after autologous stem cell transplantation. Study-wide context: Typical patient got 5 or 6 ipilimumab doses and fewer than 10 nivolumab doses (median). Broader study findings: Per the authors, repertoire, Treg and microbiota data justify further study.

Germline V CDR1 and CDR2: SGHRS, YFSETQ. The CDR3 runs to 18 residues. Losses at the gene ends were 1 base for V and 5 bases for J; bases not matched to a gene: 13. On this clone itself: Its target is unknown.

Sequenced by immunoSEQ multiplex PCR; TCRdb stores in-frame clones only, minus some. The data hold 8,500 to 10,000 clones, with about 70% observed a single time. Patients got 3 mg/kg IV nivolumab weeks 1, 4, 7, 10, then biweekly through week 26. The starting material was PBMCs, obtained in a trial of ipilimumab plus nivolumab as post-transplant consolidation. This sequence originates from a female donor with multiple myeloma. The chain combines TRBV5-1 with TRBJ2-2, with 8 bases lining up with TRBD2. Here the CDR3 reads CASSLTSGTRFGTGELFF. The CDR3 bases are TGCGCCAGCAGCTTGACTTCCGGGACTAGGTTCGGGACCGGGGAGCTGTTTTTT.